One and the same sample provided the 27 T cell receptor beta chains below, sequenced in a study of human T cells and chemical hapten exposure. Time point reported: pre-sensitization, week 0. Described treatment: therapeutic diphenylcyclopropenone sensitization with weekly scalp DPC. TCRdb re-derived calls from the RACE reads in MiXCR, one entry per CDR3 protein. The table has around 380,000 distinct CDR3 sequences, around 5.5% seen once. Material: whole blood, obtained in connection with sensitization to the hapten diphenylcyclopropenone (DPC). These receptors originate from a woman younger than 35 with alopecia areata. Some clones in this sample may be carry-over from other donors' samples.

This clonotype was seen many times. V gene TRBV12-3 or TRBV12-4 combines with J gene TRBJ2-2; 8 bases match TRBD1. Unmatched junction bases numbered 7, after V lost 4 bases and J lost 0 bases. This CDR3 is 17 amino acids long. The DNA of the CDR3 is TGTGCCAGCAGTTCTGGGACAGGCGAACCGAACACCGGGGAGCTGTTTTTT. It encodes CASSSGTGEPNTGELFF.

Points on this clonotype: This may come from a read error, since a much larger clone is one base off. The chain carries TRBV12-3 or TRBV12-4 and TRBJ2-1, with D unclear. Trimming cost V 8 bases and J 3 bases, with 8 bases left between them. The CDR3 runs 12 residues. CDR3 protein: CASCAYYNEQFF. Written as DNA, the CDR3 is TGTGCCAGCTGTGCGTACTACAATGAGCAGTTCTTC.

As DNA, the CDR3 is TGCAGTGTCTCGATAGGTGAAGCTTTCTTT. As protein: CSVSIGEAFF. This chain uses TRBV20-1 with TRBJ1-1; D gene unclear. Germline V gene data show CDR1 as DFQATT and CDR2 as SNEGSKA (reference sequence). The ends were cut back, 7 bases at V and 7 bases at J, with 10 bases in the middle. This CDR3 comprises 10 residues.

This clonotype was counted a few times. The V call is TRBV2, the J call TRBJ1-2; D is unclear. V was cut by 4 bases and J by 0 bases, with 9 bases left in between. Germline CDR1 and CDR2: SNHLY and FYNNEI. The CDR3 sequence is 14 residues long. The CDR3 coding sequence is TGTGCCAGCAGTGGAGTGGGTTCTAACTATGGCTACACCTTC. This sequence encodes CASSGVGSNYGYTF.

This clonotype was seen at least ten times. The chain links TRBV28 to TRBJ2-7; 8 bases agree with TRBD2. CDR3 length: 15 residues. Germline CDR1 is MDHEN and CDR2 is SYDVKM. V lost 6 bases, J lost 4 bases, and 11 bases stayed unmatched. CDR3 residues: CASSLSSGGVYEQYF. The CDR3 nucleotides are TGTGCCAGCAGCCTATCCAGCGGGGGAGTATACGAGCAGTACTTC.

This clonotype showed up just a few times. The chain links TRBV20-1 to TRBJ2-1; maybe TRBD1 (6 bases). Germline values: CDR1 DFQATT, CDR2 SNEGSKA (reference sequence). The CDR3 is 12 residues long. The ends were cut back, 3 bases at V and 8 bases at J, with 11 bases in the middle. The CDR3: CSASAQGDEQFF. CDR3 in DNA: TGCAGTGCTAGTGCACAGGGAGATGAGCAGTTCTTC.

The chain links TRBV5-1 to TRBJ2-3; 10 bases line up with TRBD2. The V and J ends lost 0 bases and 4 bases, in that order; junction bases with no gene match: 5. Germline CDR1 SGHRS, CDR2 YFSETQ. CDR3 length equals 16 residues. The chain's CDR3 is CASSLDSGGAPDTQYF. CDR3 bases: TGCGCCAGCAGCTTGGACAGCGGGGGGGCCCCAGATACGCAGTATTTT.

The rearrangement uses TRBV7-2 and TRBJ1-2, with no clear D. Trimming took 5 bases from V and 5 from J, leaving 15 bases between them. CDR1 and CDR2 from the germline V gene are SGHTA and FQGNSA. The CDR3 length is 14 residues. The DNA of the CDR3 is TGTGCCAGCAGCCCCAGGATGGAGTGGTATGGCTACACCTTC. This gives the protein CASSPRMEWYGYTF.

This clonotype was counted ten times or more. The chain combines TRBV9 with TRBJ2-1, with 8 bases that match TRBD2. V was clipped by 0 bases and J by 2 bases; unmatched bases: 1. CDR1 and CDR2 (germline): SGDLS, YYNGEE. This CDR3 contains 15 residues. This CDR3 reads CASSVEGLAYNEQFF. The CDR3, as DNA: TGTGCCAGCAGCGTAGAGGGACTAGCCTACAATGAGCAGTTCTTC.

Only a few counts were recorded for this clonotype. This chain connects TRBV18 to TRBJ2-3; the D gene is possibly TRBD2 (5 bases). The V gene's germline CDR1 is KGHSH and CDR2 LQKENI. The ends were cut back, 4 bases at V and 4 bases at J, with 12 bases in the middle. CDR3 length: 14 residues. The CDR3 reads CASSLTSSADTQYF. In DNA form, the CDR3 reads TGTGCCAGCTCACTGACGAGTAGCGCAGATACGCAGTATTTT.

This clonotype has only a few counts. This sequence joins TRBV6-2 or TRBV6-3 and TRBJ2-5; perhaps TRBD1 as D (5 bases). CDR1 is MNHEY and CDR2 is SVGEGT in the germline V gene. This CDR3 contains 14 residues. V lost 6 bases, J lost 7 bases, and 18 bases lay in between. Here the CDR3 DNA reads TGTGCCAGCAGCAGACAGCTCCCTCCCCTGACCCAGTACTTC. This codes for CASSRQLPPLTQYF.

The table lists this clonotype with a few counts. The J gene is TRBJ2-3, the V gene TRBV6-2 or TRBV6-3; no definite D call. Germline V gene lookup returns CDR1 MNHEY and CDR2 SVGEGT. V was trimmed by 2 bases and J by 6 bases, leaving 9 bases between them. The CDR3 contains 13 residues. CDR3 loop: CASSYLLEDTQYF. The DNA for the CDR3 is TGTGCCAGCAGTTACCTGTTAGAGGATACGCAGTATTTT.

This clonotype was detected many times. The chain has TRBV4-3 and TRBJ2-7, with a possible D match to TRBD1 (5 bases). This CDR3 has 15 residues. Per germline, CDR1 LGHNA and CDR2 YSLEER. Trimming removed 1 base at V and 4 bases at J, with 14 bases between. In DNA form, the CDR3 reads TGCGCCAGCAGCCAAGGAACCAGGGCTGGTTACGAGCAGTACTTC. Translation gives CASSQGTRAGYEQYF.

In this sample, this clonotype turned up many times. The chain recombines TRBV7-9 with TRBJ1-1; no definite D call. V was clipped by 4 bases and J by 1 base, with 10 bases between them. The CDR3 loop spans 14 amino acids. The germline V gene encodes CDR1 SEHNR and CDR2 FQNEAQ (reference sequence). The CDR3 nucleotides are TGTGCCAGCAGCTCCTCCGCGAAGAACACTGAAGCTTTCTTT. Translated, it gives CASSSSAKNTEAFF. Complete variable domain (other parts from reference TRBV7-9 and TRBJ1-1): DTGVSQNPRHKITKRGQNVTFRCDPISEHNRLYWYRQTLGQGPEFLTYFQNEAQLEKSRLLSDRFSAERPKGSFSTLEIQRTEQGDSAMYLCASSSSAKNTEAFFGQGTRLTVV.

In this sample, this clonotype turned up a few times. V gene TRBV4-1 combines with J gene TRBJ2-1, with D possibly matching TRBD2 (5 bases). This CDR3 spans 15 amino acids. Germline lookup yields CDR1 MGHRA and CDR2 YSYEKL. The V end lost 6 bases, the J end lost 2 bases, and 14 bases lay between the germline ends. CDR3 protein: CASSKLGLPYNEQFF. DNA for the CDR3: TGCGCCAGCAGTAAACTAGGTTTGCCCTACAATGAGCAGTTCTTC.

This clonotype was seen at least ten times. This sequence joins TRBV7-9 and TRBJ2-7, with D possibly being TRBD1 (6 bases). Trimming pared 5 bases from V and 1 base from J, leaving 18 bases between. Germline-derived CDR1 and CDR2 are SEHNR and FQNEAQ (reference sequence). The CDR3 extends over 16 amino acids. CDR3 bases: TGTGCCAGCAGCACACAAACAGGGAAGTCATCCTACGAGCAGTACTTC. Translation gives CASSTQTGKSSYEQYF.

This clonotype was seen at least ten times. The V and J genes are TRBV7-9 and TRBJ2-5; 8 bases are a match to TRBD1. CDR1 and CDR2 from the germline V gene are SEHNR and FQNEAQ (reference sequence). The ends lost 5 bases at V and 2 bases at J; junction bases unmatched: 10. The length of the CDR3 is 16 residues. In DNA, the CDR3 is TGTGCCAGCAGCCCTAAAAGAGGACAGGGTCAAGAGACCCAGTACTTC. Translating it yields CASSPKRGQGQETQYF.

The chain couples TRBV29-1 to TRBJ2-5; 9 bases match TRBD2. Per the germline V gene, CDR1 is SQVTM and CDR2 is ANQGSEA. Unmatched junction bases numbered 9, after V lost 5 bases and J lost 5 bases. This CDR3 contains 14 residues. CDR3 nucleotides: TGCAGCGTTCCCGAGGTAGCGGGGGTGGAGACCCAGTACTTC. It yields the protein CSVPEVAGVETQYF.

The sample holds a few counts of this clonotype. The chain recombines TRBV6-9 with TRBJ2-5, with 12 bases aligning to TRBD1. CDR1 and CDR2 (germline): MNHGY, SVAAGI. V was pared by 0 bases and J by 7 bases, with 9 bases of the junction left unmatched. The CDR3 runs 17 residues. The CDR3 spells CASSYSGDRGQVGTQYF. For the CDR3, the DNA is TGTGCCAGCAGTTATTCGGGGGACAGGGGGCAGGTCGGGACCCAGTACTTC.

The chain employs TRBV14 and TRBJ1-2; D is undetermined. The CDR3 has 13 residues. CDR1 is SGHDN and CDR2 is FVKESK in the germline V gene. V shed 0 bases and J shed 4 bases, with 6 bases lying between them. The CDR3 loop reads CASSQEHFYGYTF. CDR3 bases: TGTGCCAGCAGCCAAGAGCACTTCTATGGCTACACCTTC.

This clonotype was seen ten or more times. The CDR3 is CASSYGQLNYGYTF. CDR3 DNA: TGTGCCAGCAGCTACGGACAGTTAAACTATGGCTACACCTTC. V usage is TRBV7-2 and J usage is TRBJ1-2, with D perhaps matching TRBD1 (6 bases). V lost 4 bases and J lost 2, with 11 bases in between. CDR1 and CDR2 (germline): SGHTA, FQGNSA. This CDR3 spans 14 amino acids. Drawing the rest from reference TRBV7-2 and TRBJ1-2, the complete variable domain is GAGVSQSPSNKVTEKGKDVELRCDPISGHTALYWYRQSLGQGLEFLIYFQGNSAPDKSGLPSDRFSAERTGGSVSTLTIQRTQQEDSAVYLCASSYGQLNYGYTFGSGTRLTVV.

This clonotype was counted only a few times. This likely traces to a read error, being one base from a far larger clone. The chain links TRBV7-2 to TRBJ2-3; D gene ambiguous. Trimming took 5 bases from V and 5 from J, leaving 2 bases between them. The CDR3 loop spans 10 amino acids. CDR1 is SGHTA, CDR2 FQGNSA, per germline. The CDR3 here is CASSVDTQYF. The CDR3 bases are TGTGCCAGCAGCGTAGATACGCAGTATTTT.

In this sample, this clonotype turned up many times. This chain uses TRBV6-6 with TRBJ2-3, with 7 bases lining up with TRBD2. CDR1 and CDR2 from the germline V gene are MNHNY and SVGAGI (reference sequence). V was pared by 3 bases and J by 3 bases, with 3 bases of the junction left unmatched. The CDR3 is 14 residues long. The DNA for the CDR3 is TGTGCCAGCAGTTATGGGGAGGGTACAGATACGCAGTATTTT. Its protein product is CASSYGEGTDTQYF.

This clonotype was observed many times. V usage is TRBV2 and J usage is TRBJ2-2; D remains unclear. Looked up from germline, CDR1 is SNHLY and CDR2 is FYNNEI. Trimming took off 5 bases at V and 1 base at J, with 5 bases between the two ends. This CDR3 region has 13 residues. DNA for the CDR3: TGTGCCAGCAGTAGGGAGAACACCGGGGAGCTGTTTTTT. Translation: CASSRENTGELFF.

In this sample, this clonotype turned up many times. The chain combines TRBV21-1 with TRBJ2-3; TRBD1 is taken as the D call from the table, unchecked against the DNA. TRBV21-1 is a known pseudogene. The CDR3 has 16 amino acids. The CDR3 DNA follows: TGTGCCAGCAGCAAAGGAAAACAGGGGTGCACAGATACGCGGTATTTT. Protein: CASSKGKQGCTDTRYF.

This clonotype was counted only a few times. The V call is TRBV6-2 or TRBV6-3, the J call TRBJ2-7; D remains ambiguous. The ends were cut back, 2 bases at V and 12 bases at J, with 20 bases in the middle. The CDR3 covers 14 residues. Germline V gives CDR1 MNHEY, CDR2 SVGEGT. The CDR3, as DNA: TGTGCCAGCAGTTACGACGCTCAACCCCTAGGGTGGTACTTC. Translated, it gives CASSYDAQPLGWYF.

The V call is TRBV9, the J call TRBJ1-5, with D tentatively TRBD1 (6 bases). The V and J ends lost 0 bases and 7 bases respectively, with 14 bases between them. Germline CDR1 reads SGDLS; CDR2 reads YYNGEE. The CDR3 totals 15 residues. The CDR3 sequence: CASSVGQGLGQPQHF. The CDR3 coding sequence is TGTGCCAGCAGCGTAGGGCAGGGGTTGGGGCAGCCCCAGCATTTT.